Sequencing of this T cell receptor beta chain was carried out in a study of blood T cells in healthy people across ages. For this clonotype: Its target is unknown.

CDR1 and CDR2 (germline): DFQATT, SNEGSKA (reference sequence). This CDR3 has 14 residues. V lost 6 bases and J lost 5, with 19 bases in between. It was with a sample-barcoded 5' primer and a J-beta primer mix that a second PCR of about 7 to 12 cycles was run. TCRdb re-analysed the 5' RACE reads in MiXCR, keeping a single row per CDR3 protein. Here the sample spans some 750,000 distinct CDR3 sequences, about 20% being singletons. The donors, all healthy, were Caucasians living in Russia, aged roughly 6 to 100. Regarding the study as a whole: Strong correlation existed between TCR beta diversity and naive T cell percentage.

Sequenced material: blood. This rearrangement joins TRBV20-1 to TRBJ2-5, with D perhaps assigned TRBD1 or TRBD2 (5 bases each). This sequence was found in a man in his sixties or seventies in good health. The CDR3 region is CSAWTHGEGETQYF. DNA of the CDR3: TGCAGTGCATGGACCCACGGAGAGGGGGAGACCCAGTACTTC.